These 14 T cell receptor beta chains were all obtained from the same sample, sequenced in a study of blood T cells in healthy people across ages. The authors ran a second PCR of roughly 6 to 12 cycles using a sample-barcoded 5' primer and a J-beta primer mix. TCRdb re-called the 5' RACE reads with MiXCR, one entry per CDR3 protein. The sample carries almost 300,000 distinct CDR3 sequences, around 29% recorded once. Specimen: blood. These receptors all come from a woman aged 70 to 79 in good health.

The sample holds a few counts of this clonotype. The CDR3 nucleotides are TGTGCCAGCAGCTCCACTGCGGAGACCCAGTACTTC. It yields the protein CASSSTAETQYF. V gene TRBV7-8 combines with J gene TRBJ2-5; D gene ambiguous. CDR3 size: 12 residues. The V and J ends lost 4 bases and 5 bases respectively, with 8 bases between them. CDR1 and CDR2 (germline): SGHVS, FQNEAQ.

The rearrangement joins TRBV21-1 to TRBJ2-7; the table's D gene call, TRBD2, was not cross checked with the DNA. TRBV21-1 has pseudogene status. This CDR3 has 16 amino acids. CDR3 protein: CASSAPTSGRWYEQYF. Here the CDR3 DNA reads TGTGCCAGCAGCGCTCCGACTAGCGGGAGATGGTACGAGCAGTACTTC.

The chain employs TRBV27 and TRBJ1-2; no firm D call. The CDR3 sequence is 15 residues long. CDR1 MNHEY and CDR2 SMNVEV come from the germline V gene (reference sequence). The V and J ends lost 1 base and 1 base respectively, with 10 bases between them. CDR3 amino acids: CASSLFGSYNYGYTF. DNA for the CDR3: TGTGCCAGCAGTTTATTTGGCAGCTATAACTATGGCTACACCTTC.

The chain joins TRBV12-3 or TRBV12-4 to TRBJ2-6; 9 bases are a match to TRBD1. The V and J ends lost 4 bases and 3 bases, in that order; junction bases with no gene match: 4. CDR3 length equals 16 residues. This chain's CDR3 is CASSWTGAGGANVLTF. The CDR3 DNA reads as TGTGCCAGCAGTTGGACAGGGGCTGGTGGGGCCAACGTCCTGACTTTC.

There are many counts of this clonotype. Written as DNA, the CDR3 is TGTGCCAGCAGCAGGGTCCAAGAGACCCAGTACTTC. This codes for CASSRVQETQYF. The chain recombines TRBV2 with TRBJ2-5; D may be TRBD1 (5 bases). Germline V gives CDR1 SNHLY, CDR2 FYNNEI. The CDR3 length is 12 residues. The ends were cut back, 6 bases at V and 1 base at J, with 6 bases in the middle.

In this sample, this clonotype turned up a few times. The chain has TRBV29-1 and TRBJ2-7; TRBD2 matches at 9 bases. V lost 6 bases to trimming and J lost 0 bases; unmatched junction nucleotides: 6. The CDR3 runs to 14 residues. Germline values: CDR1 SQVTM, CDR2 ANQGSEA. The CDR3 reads CSVASGTLSYEQYF. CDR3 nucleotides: TGCAGCGTCGCTAGCGGGACCCTCTCCTACGAGCAGTACTTC.

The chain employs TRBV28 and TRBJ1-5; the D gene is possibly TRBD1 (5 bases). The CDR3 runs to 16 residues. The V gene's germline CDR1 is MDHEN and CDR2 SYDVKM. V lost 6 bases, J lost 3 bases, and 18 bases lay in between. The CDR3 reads CASRTQMGRDNQPQHF. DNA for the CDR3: TGTGCCAGCAGAACCCAGATGGGCAGGGACAATCAGCCCCAGCATTTT.

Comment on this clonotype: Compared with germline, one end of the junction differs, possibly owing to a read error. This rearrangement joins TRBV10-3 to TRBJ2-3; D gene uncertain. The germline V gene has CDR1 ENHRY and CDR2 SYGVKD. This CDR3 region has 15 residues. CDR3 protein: CVISELDPSTDTQYF. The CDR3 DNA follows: TGTGTCATCAGTGAGTTGGACCCGAGCACAGATACGCAGTATTTT.

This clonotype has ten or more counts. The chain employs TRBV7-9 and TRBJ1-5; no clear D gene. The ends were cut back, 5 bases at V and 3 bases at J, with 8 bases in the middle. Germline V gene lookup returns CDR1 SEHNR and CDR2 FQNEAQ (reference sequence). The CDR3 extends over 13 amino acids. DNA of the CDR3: TGTGCCAGCAGCCACCAGGACAATCAGCCCCAGCATTTT. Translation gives CASSHQDNQPQHF.

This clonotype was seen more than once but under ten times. The CDR3 loop reads CASSQGWGGPTNYGYTF. In DNA form, the CDR3 reads TGCGCCAGCAGCCAAGGATGGGGGGGCCCGACTAACTATGGCTACACCTTC. The genes are TRBV4-1 and TRBJ1-2; a possible D gene is TRBD1 (6 bases). The CDR3 loop spans 17 amino acids. The V gene's germline CDR1 is MGHRA and CDR2 YSYEKL. Between the trimmed V and J ends, which lost 1 base and 0 bases, there was a span of 15 bases.

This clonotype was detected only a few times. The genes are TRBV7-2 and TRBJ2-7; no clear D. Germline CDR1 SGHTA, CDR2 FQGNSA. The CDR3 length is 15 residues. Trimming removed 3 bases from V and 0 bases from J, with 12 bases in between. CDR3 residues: CASSFLAQNSYEQYF. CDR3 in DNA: TGTGCCAGCAGCTTTCTTGCGCAAAACTCCTACGAGCAGTACTTC.

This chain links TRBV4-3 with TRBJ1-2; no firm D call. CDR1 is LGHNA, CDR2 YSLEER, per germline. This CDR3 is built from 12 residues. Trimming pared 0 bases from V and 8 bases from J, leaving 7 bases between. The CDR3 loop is CASSQDSKGYTF. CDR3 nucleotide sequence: TGCGCCAGCAGCCAAGATTCGAAAGGCTACACCTTC.

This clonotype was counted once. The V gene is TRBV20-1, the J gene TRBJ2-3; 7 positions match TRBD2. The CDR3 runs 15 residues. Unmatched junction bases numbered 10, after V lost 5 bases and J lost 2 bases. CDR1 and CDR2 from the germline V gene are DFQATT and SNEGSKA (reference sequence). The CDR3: CSAAPGTITTDTQYF. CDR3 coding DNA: TGCAGTGCTGCCCCCGGGACTATCACCACAGATACGCAGTATTTT.

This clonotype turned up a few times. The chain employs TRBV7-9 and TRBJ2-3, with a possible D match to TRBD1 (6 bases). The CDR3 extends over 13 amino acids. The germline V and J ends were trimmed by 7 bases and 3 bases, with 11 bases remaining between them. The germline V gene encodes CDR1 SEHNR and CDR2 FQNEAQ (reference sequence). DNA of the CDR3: TGTGCCAGCACAGAGGGGGTGACAGATACGCAGTATTTT. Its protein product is CASTEGVTDTQYF.